The clone carrying this TCR beta chain was picked up a small number of times. The data were taken from a study of beta chain features in type 1 diabetes. Sequenced material consisted of expressed TCRB transcripts (all of the isolated RNA was reverse transcribed). Naive, central memory and regulatory T cell samples averaged about 3.5 million reads. TCRdb keeps only in-frame clones here, not all; method: immunoSEQ multiplex PCR. The sample carries 680,000 or so clones, about a sixth recorded once. The CDR3 extends over 13 amino acids. Germline V gene lookup returns CDR1 LGHNA and CDR2 YSLEER. The V segment lost 4 bases and the J segment 5 bases; nucleotides outside the gene matches: 3. Sorting that relied on CD45RO/CCR7/CD25/CD127/CD95/CD27 yielded CD4+ naive, central memory, regulatory and stem cell-like memory cells.

The sequenced material came from naive CD4+ T cells from blood. This clonotype was obtained from a man between 18 and 29 years old in good health. The V gene is TRBV4-3, the J gene TRBJ2-7, with 9 nucleotides matching TRBD1. CDR3 protein: CASSPRTGDEQYF. The DNA of the CDR3 is TGCGCCAGCAGCCCCCGGACAGGGGACGAGCAGTACTTC.